The T cell receptor beta chain described here comes from a study of T cell changes during pregnancy in multiple sclerosis. Sequencing used immunoSEQ multiplex PCR; TCRdb keeps in-frame clones, though not all of them. The sample yields roughly 15,000 clones, less than 90% seen once. The source of this sequence is a female donor in good health, enrolled as a control in a pregnancy study. The input for sequencing was CD8+ T cells from peripheral blood mononuclear cells, taken in the third trimester of pregnancy.

The CDR3 spells CASSLGGVAEQFF. In nucleotides, the CDR3 is TGTGCCAGCAGCTTAGGGGGGGTGGCTGAGCAGTTCTTC. The chain joins TRBV7-9 to TRBJ2-1; tentative D call: TRBD2 (6 bases). From germline, CDR1 is SEHNR and CDR2 FQNEAQ (reference sequence). Trimming shortened V by 1 base and J by 9 bases, and 10 bases separated the two germline ends. The CDR3 totals 13 residues.